Below are 27 T cell receptor beta chains sequenced from a single sample in a study of CD8+ T cells in alopecia areata. RNA extraction was followed by reverse transcription into cDNA, which acted as the sequencing template. Clones were sequenced by immunoSEQ multiplex PCR, and TCRdb holds only the in-frame ones, with some missing. Of 200,000 to 250,000 clones in the sample, about 60% were seen once. The sequences come from CD4+ T cells sorted from blood, collected at week 0. The receptors stem from a human donor with alopecia areata.

The J gene is TRBJ2-3, the V gene TRBV11-2; 11 bases match TRBD2. CDR1 and CDR2 (germline): SGHAT, FQNNGV. With V trimmed by 3 bases and J by 5 bases, 1 base remained unmatched. The CDR3 length is 14 residues. Here the CDR3 reads CASSFSGREDTQYF. CDR3 DNA sequence: TGTGCCAGCAGCTTTAGCGGGAGGGAAGATACGCAGTATTTT. The full variable domain, completed using reference TRBV11-2 and TRBJ2-3, is EAGVAQSPRYKIIEKRQSVAFWCNPISGHATLYWYQQILGQGPKLLIQFQNNGVVDDSQLPKDRFSAERLKGVDSTLKIQPAKLEDSAVYLCASSFSGREDTQYFGPGTRLTVL.

This clone occurred many times. The rearrangement uses TRBV2 and TRBJ1-6; 7 nucleotides align to TRBD1. The ends lost 6 bases at V and 6 bases at J; junction bases unmatched: 2. Germline assignment: CDR1 SNHLY and CDR2 FYNNEI. This CDR3 has 13 residues. The chain's CDR3 is CASRGTANSPLHF. The CDR3, as DNA: TGTGCCAGCAGAGGGACAGCTAATTCACCCCTCCACTTT.

This rearrangement joins TRBV30 to TRBJ2-1; TRBD2 aligns across 8 bases. The CDR3 has 13 residues. Trimming took 2 bases from V and 10 from J; bases not matched to a gene: 7. Germline-derived CDR1 and CDR2 are GTSNPN and SVGIG (reference sequence). The CDR3 sequence: CAWSPPGGVEQFF. The DNA of the CDR3 is TGTGCCTGGAGTCCCCCGGGGGGGGTCGAGCAGTTCTTC.

The chain carries TRBV11-2 and TRBJ2-3; D is possibly TRBD1 (7 bases). This CDR3 has 15 residues. V was trimmed by 0 bases and J by 4 bases, leaving 11 bases between them. Germline assignment: CDR1 SGHAT and CDR2 FQNNGV. CDR3 coding DNA: TGTGCCAGCAGCTTAGAGCCAGGGGGGTCAGATACGCAGTATTTT. Translation: CASSLEPGGSDTQYF.

This clone has only a few counts. The same CDR3 can be traced to other DNA sequences in this sample. The chain uses TRBV5-1 and TRBJ2-7; TRBD1 matches 9 bases. With 3 bases clipped from V and 3 bases from J, the junction kept 1 base outside the gene matches. CDR3 size: 13 residues. Germline V gene sequence: CDR1 SGHRS, CDR2 YFSETQ. The CDR3 loop reads CASSSGQGYEQYF. The DNA of the CDR3 is TGCGCCAGCAGCTCGGGACAGGGCTACGAGCAGTACTTC.

This clone was seen a handful of times. The chain is built from TRBV10-3 and TRBJ1-4; D remains unclear. Germline V gives CDR1 ENHRY, CDR2 SYGVKD. V was clipped by 7 bases and J by 6 bases, with 18 bases between them. The CDR3 consists of 15 residues. CDR3: CAIKGVVGFDEKLFF. The CDR3 DNA reads as TGTGCCATCAAAGGTGTGGTAGGGTTTGATGAAAAACTGTTTTTT.

V is TRBV11-2 and J is TRBJ2-7; 10 nucleotides match TRBD2. CDR1 and CDR2 from the germline V gene are SGHAT and FQNNGV. CDR3 length equals 14 residues. V lost 4 bases to trimming and J lost 9 bases; unmatched junction nucleotides: 9. The CDR3 loop reads CASSSLAGESPQYF. CDR3 in DNA: TGTGCCAGCAGCTCCCTAGCGGGAGAATCTCCGCAGTACTTC. Full variable domain (missing parts from reference TRBV11-2 and TRBJ2-7): EAGVAQSPRYKIIEKRQSVAFWCNPISGHATLYWYQQILGQGPKLLIQFQNNGVVDDSQLPKDRFSAERLKGVDSTLKIQPAKLEDSAVYLCASSSLAGESPQYFGPGTRLTVT.

This chain joins TRBV6-1 and TRBJ2-3; TRBD2 agrees at 8 bases. With V trimmed by 8 bases and J by 6 bases, 10 bases remained unmatched. This CDR3 is 14 amino acids long. Germline CDR1 is MNHNS and CDR2 is SASEGT. This CDR3 reads CASLRPGLEDTQYF. CDR3 bases: TGTGCCAGCCTACGGCCGGGACTAGAGGATACGCAGTATTTT.

This chain joins TRBV5-1 and TRBJ2-7, with D tentatively TRBD1 (5 bases). The CDR3 totals 12 residues. Germline V gene data show CDR1 as SGHRS and CDR2 as YFSETQ. V was clipped by 3 bases and J by 6 bases, with 10 bases between them. The CDR3 DNA reads TGCGCCAGCAGCTCCCAAGGGGTCGAGCAGTACTTC. Encoded protein: CASSSQGVEQYF.

Only a few counts were recorded for this clone. The CDR3 sequence is CSVRLEAFDTEAFF. The CDR3 nucleotides are TGCAGCGTGCGCTTGGAGGCGTTCGACACTGAAGCTTTCTTT. The V call is TRBV29-1, the J call TRBJ1-1; D remains unclear. In germline, CDR1 is SQVTM, CDR2 ANQGSEA. The CDR3 covers 14 residues. V shed 6 bases and J shed 3 bases, with 17 bases lying between them.

The rearrangement uses TRBV6-5 and TRBJ2-1; D remains ambiguous. Germline V lookup: CDR1 MNHEY, CDR2 SVGAGI. This CDR3 contains 11 residues. V lost 2 bases to trimming and J lost 10 bases, with 6 bases between them. In DNA, the CDR3 is TGTGCCAGCAGTTACGGGTTCGAGCAGTTCTTC. This sequence encodes CASSYGFEQFF.

This chain links TRBV6-5 with TRBJ1-1; D not certain. Per the germline V gene, CDR1 is MNHEY and CDR2 is SVGAGI. V was cut by 0 bases and J by 1 base, with 6 bases left in between. The CDR3 contains 14 residues. DNA of the CDR3: TGTGCCAGCAGTTACTCAGCGGGGAACACTGAAGCTTTCTTT. The encoded protein is CASSYSAGNTEAFF.

This sequence joins TRBV9 and TRBJ2-3; a possible D gene is TRBD1 (6 bases). Germline V gene lookup returns CDR1 SGDLS and CDR2 YYNGEE. Between the trimmed V and J ends, which lost 0 bases and 5 bases, there was a span of 13 bases. This CDR3 comprises 15 residues. CDR3 sequence: CASSVGLARGDTQYF. The CDR3 region has the DNA TGTGCCAGCAGCGTAGGTCTAGCCAGGGGAGATACGCAGTATTTT.

This clone was seen a few times. The rearrangement joins TRBV5-4 to TRBJ2-3; D uncertain. This CDR3 has 11 residues. CDR1 is SGHNT and CDR2 is YYREEE in the germline V gene (reference sequence). V shed 3 bases and J shed 5 bases, with 4 bases lying between them. The CDR3 DNA reads TGTGCCAGCAGCTCACAAGATACGCAGTATTTT. Its translation is CASSSQDTQYF.

This clone was counted a few times. The chain joins TRBV19 to TRBJ1-4, with D unresolved. CDR3 length: 13 residues. V shed 3 bases and J shed 6 bases, with 8 bases lying between them. Germline CDR1 LNHDA, CDR2 SQIVND (reference sequence). CDR3 in amino acids: CASSMRFDEKLFF. The CDR3 DNA sequence: TGTGCCAGTAGTATGAGGTTCGATGAAAAACTGTTTTTT.

The rearrangement joins TRBV4-2 to TRBJ2-5; 7 bases align to TRBD2. With 0 bases clipped from V and 4 bases from J, the junction kept 5 bases outside the gene matches. Looked up from germline, CDR1 is LGHNA and CDR2 is YNFKEQ. The length of the CDR3 is 15 residues. CDR3 in DNA: TGTGCCAGCAGCCAAGATTCGGGGAGGGGAGAGACCCAGTACTTC. Its protein is CASSQDSGRGETQYF.

This clone was recorded a few times. The chain is built from TRBV14 and TRBJ2-1; D is tentatively TRBD1 or TRBD2 (5 bases each). This CDR3 comprises 16 residues. Germline lookup yields CDR1 SGHDN and CDR2 FVKESK. V was trimmed by 0 bases and J by 4 bases, leaving 13 bases between them. The DNA of the CDR3 is TGTGCCAGCAGCCAAGATTGGGGGAGCCAGTACAATGAGCAGTTCTTC. Protein sequence: CASSQDWGSQYNEQFF.

The rearrangement uses TRBV30 and TRBJ1-6; 8 bases agree with TRBD1. Per germline, CDR1 GTSNPN and CDR2 SVGIG (reference sequence). The J segment lost 9 bases and the V segment lost 2 bases, leaving 12 bases of the junction unmatched. CDR3 length: 16 amino acids. The CDR3 region is CAWSLTGGGKGSPLHF. The CDR3 region has the DNA TGTGCCTGGAGTCTCACAGGGGGAGGCAAAGGTTCACCCCTCCACTTT. Full variable domain (missing parts from reference TRBV30 and TRBJ1-6): SQTIHQWPATLVQPVGSPLSLECTVEGTSNPNLYWYRQAAGRGLQLLFYSVGIGQISSEVPQNLSASRPQDRQFILSSKKLLLSDSGFYLCAWSLTGGGKGSPLHFGNGTRLTVT.

The chain uses TRBV29-1 and TRBJ2-1; 9 bases match TRBD1. V was clipped by 7 bases and J by 9 bases; unmatched bases: 13. The CDR3 runs 14 residues. Germline CDR1 and CDR2: SQVTM and ANQGSEA. The CDR3 sequence: CSAGTGPLGVEQFF. The CDR3 nucleotides are TGCAGCGCCGGGACAGGGCCCCTAGGTGTTGAGCAGTTCTTC.

This sequence joins TRBV5-6 and TRBJ2-5, with a tentative D call TRBD1 (5 bases). Trimming removed 4 bases at V and 4 bases at J, with 8 bases between. This CDR3 comprises 12 residues. The germline V gene has CDR1 SGHDT and CDR2 YYEEEE. The CDR3 sequence is CASSRDRETQYF. The CDR3 nucleotides read TGTGCCAGCAGCCGCGACAGAGAGACCCAGTACTTC.

The rearrangement links TRBV30 to TRBJ1-2; D gene uncertain. The germline gives CDR1 GTSNPN, CDR2 SVGIG (reference sequence). The CDR3 is 14 residues long. Trimming cost V 2 bases and J 4 bases, with 14 bases left between them. The CDR3 spells CAWSRDTKAYGYTF. In DNA, the CDR3 is TGTGCCTGGAGTAGAGACACCAAAGCCTATGGCTACACCTTC.

This clone has only a few counts. The chain uses TRBV9 and TRBJ1-2; 7 nucleotides match TRBD1. The trim removed 3 bases at V and 6 bases at J, leaving 8 bases unmatched. The CDR3 has 14 amino acids. Germline CDR1 is SGDLS and CDR2 is YYNGEE. CDR3: CASSGQRQGDGYTF. CDR3 coding DNA: TGTGCCAGCAGCGGACAGCGACAGGGAGATGGCTACACCTTC.

This chain connects TRBV2 to TRBJ2-2; TRBD1 is a possible D gene (6 bases). CDR1 is SNHLY and CDR2 is FYNNEI in the germline V gene. V lost 9 bases and J lost 5, with 13 bases in between. This CDR3 has 13 residues. This CDR3 reads CASTGTFTGELFF. The CDR3, as DNA: TGTGCCAGTACCGGGACATTTACCGGGGAGCTGTTTTTT. The whole variable domain, remainder taken from reference TRBV2 and TRBJ2-2, is EPEVTQTPSHQVTQMGQEVILRCVPISNHLYFYWYRQILGQKVEFLVSFYNNEISEKSEIFDDQFSVERPDGSNFTLKIRSTKLEDSAMYFCASTGTFTGELFFGEGSRLTVL.

This rearrangement joins TRBV10-3 to TRBJ1-5; weak D call: TRBD1 (5 bases). The CDR3 is made up of 14 amino acids. Germline CDR1 ENHRY, CDR2 SYGVKD. The ends were cut back, 0 bases at V and 6 bases at J, with 9 bases in the middle. This CDR3 reads CAISESEGRQPQHF. CDR3 coding DNA: TGTGCCATCAGTGAGTCTGAGGGGCGTCAGCCCCAGCATTTT.

The chain has TRBV30 and TRBJ2-1; the D gene is possibly TRBD2 (6 bases). The CDR3 contains 13 residues. Germline V gene sequence: CDR1 GTSNPN, CDR2 SVGIG (reference sequence). Trimming removed 0 bases from V and 9 bases from J, with 12 bases in between. For the CDR3, the DNA is TGTGCCTGGAGTGTACTAGCCCAGGGTGAGCAGTTCTTC. Protein sequence: CAWSVLAQGEQFF.

The chain carries TRBV7-2 and TRBJ2-3; TRBD2 matches at 8 bases. The CDR3 loop spans 15 amino acids. Germline CDR1 SGHTA, CDR2 FQGNSA. J was trimmed by 1 base and V by 1 base; bases with no gene match: 1. This CDR3 reads CASSLVRGGTDTQYF. CDR3 DNA sequence: TGTGCCAGCAGCTTAGTGCGGGGGGGCACAGATACGCAGTATTTT.

V and J are TRBV15 and TRBJ1-1; D is ambiguous. The CDR3 has 11 residues. Trimming removed 8 bases from V and 1 base from J, with 5 bases in between. The V gene's germline CDR1 is LNHNV and CDR2 YYDKDF (reference sequence). The CDR3 bases are TGTGCCACCTATGGGAACACTGAAGCTTTCTTT. Its protein product is CATYGNTEAFF.